This T cell receptor beta chain was retrieved from a study of breast tumors, draining lymph nodes, adjacent tissues. Overall study results and limits: The data were judged consistent with most tumor T cells coming from lymph node and expanding in tumor.

MiXCR was run by TCRdb on the multiplex PCR reads, yielding one entry per CDR3 protein. This sample has tens of thousands of distinct CDR3 sequences, with approximately 70% found just once. V lost 1 base and J lost 8, with 8 bases in between. There are 12 residues in the CDR3. Germline CDR1 SEHNR, CDR2 FQNEAQ (reference sequence). On this clonotype: Its antigen is not known.

Sequencing used tumor-adjacent breast tissue. This clonotype was sampled from a female donor with breast cancer. Some clones in this sample may be carry-over from other donors' samples. The chain couples TRBV7-9 to TRBJ1-2; no firm D call. The CDR3 sequence: CASSLDRGGYTF. CDR3 DNA: TGTGCCAGCAGCTTAGACAGAGGGGGCTACACCTTC. The full variable domain, in which reference TRBV7-9 and TRBJ1-2 provide the parts outside the CDR3, is DTGVSQNPRHKITKRGQNVTFRCDPISEHNRLYWYRQTLGQGPEFLTYFQNEAQLEKSRLLSDRFSAERPKGSFSTLEIQRTEQGDSAMYLCASSLDRGGYTFGSGTRLTVV.